Included here is one T cell receptor beta chain sequence, with context. Antigen specificity is unknown. The protocol was immunoSEQ multiplex PCR, while the TCRdb copy is restricted to in-frame clones and leaves out a portion. The profile shows roughly 400,000 clones, roughly 87% of them singletons. These data belong to a study of Ad26.COV2.S vaccination and SARS-CoV-2 variants. Turning to the study itself: The study gave Ad26.COV2.S intramuscularly, once or twice 56 days apart.

General study results and limits: Total responses of T cells may have been underestimated by the analyses of TCR breadth and depth.

Treatment meaning: around 19 received Ad26.COV2.S at low or high dose, single or two shots; about 5 received placebo; per-sample allocation not given. The investigators took samples on day 63 after the first vaccine or placebo injection. A Boston donor was an adult aged 18-55 years. Germline loops: CDR1 MNHEY, CDR2 SMNVEV (reference sequence). V was pared by 8 bases and J by 5 bases, with 14 bases between. CDR3 size: 13 residues. This material consisted of peripheral blood, taken in a trial of Ad26.COV2.S vaccine versus placebo. The gene calls are TRBV27 and TRBJ2-3, with D uncertain. The TCR originated in a person between 18 and 59 years old who received the Ad26.COV2.S COVID-19 vaccine or a placebo. CDR3 sequence reads: CASPKPSGDTQYF. CDR3 DNA: TGTGCCAGCCCCAAGCCCTCGGGAGATACGCAGTATTTT.